This T cell receptor (beta chain) was identified during a study of molecular identifiers for immune sequencing clone quantification. Study details: Replicate RNA from around 20,000 or 100,000 naive CD8 T cells formed five aliquots; four were sequenced.

Using its own MiXCR run on the PCR reads, TCRdb lists one record per CDR3 protein. The table records some 100,000 distinct CDR3 sequences, roughly 20% of them present only once. This CDR3 region has 13 residues. Germline-derived CDR1 and CDR2 are SGHVT and SQSDAQ. With regard to this clonotype: Given a much more abundant clone one base away, this may be a read error.

The TCR sequence derives from a human donor in good health. Some libraries in this study had Jurkat cell RNA spiked in. This chain connects TRBV7-4 to TRBJ1-2; no definite D call. The specimen was naive CD8+ T cells from blood, with Jurkat cell RNA spiked in. The sample's subset: FACS-sorted CD8+CD4-CCR7+CD45RA+ naive T cells. The CDR3 nucleotides read TGTGCAAGCAGCTTGGCAGCAAACTCCGAATACACCTTC. Amino acids: CASSLAANSEYTF.